This T cell receptor beta chain is from a study of spatial heterogeneity in lung cancer. The library protocol tagged each TCR cDNA with a unique molecular identifier. Each CDR3 protein gets one entry after TCRdb re-called the 5' RACE reads with MiXCR. The sample yields about 90,000 distinct CDR3 sequences, around 8.6% seen once. General study findings and limits: Expanded tumor TCRs that were ubiquitous appeared in blood more at resection than follow-up.

Germline CDR1 KGHDR, CDR2 SFDVKD. The CDR3 length is 14 residues. V lost 7 bases and J lost 6, with 17 bases in between. Indicated time point: sample taken at primary tumor resection. Sequencing covered unsorted whole RNA taken from tumor, nontumor lung or frozen PBMC. This clonotype was observed a few times. The antigen is not known. This sequence joins TRBV24-1 and TRBJ1-2; no definite D call. The TCR originated in a male donor with early-stage non-small cell lung cancer. The sample in question was PBMCs, obtained at surgery. CDR3 nucleotide sequence: TGTGCCACCAGCGAGGACGGGAAGCACAATGGCTACACCTTC. It translates to CATSEDGKHNGYTF.